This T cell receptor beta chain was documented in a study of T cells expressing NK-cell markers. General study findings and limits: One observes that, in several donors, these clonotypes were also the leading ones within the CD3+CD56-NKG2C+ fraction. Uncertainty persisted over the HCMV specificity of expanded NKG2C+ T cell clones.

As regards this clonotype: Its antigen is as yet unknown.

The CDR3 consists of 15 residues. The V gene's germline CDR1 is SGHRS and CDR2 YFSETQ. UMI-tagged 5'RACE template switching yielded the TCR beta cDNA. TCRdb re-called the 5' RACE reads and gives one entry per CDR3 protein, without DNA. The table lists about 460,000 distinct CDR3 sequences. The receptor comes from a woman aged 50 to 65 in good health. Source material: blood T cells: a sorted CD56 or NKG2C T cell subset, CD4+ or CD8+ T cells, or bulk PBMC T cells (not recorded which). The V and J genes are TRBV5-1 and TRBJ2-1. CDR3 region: CASSLMESSYNEQFF. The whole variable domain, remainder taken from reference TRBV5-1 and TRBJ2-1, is KAGVTQTPRYLIKTRGQQVTLSCSPISGHRSVSWYQQTPGQGLQFLFEYFSETQRNKGNFPGRFSGRQFSNSRSEMNVSTLELGDSALYLCASSLMESSYNEQFFGPGTRLTVL.